The next 3 T cell receptor beta chains were all read from a single sample in a study of T cells in localized non-small cell lung cancer. The assay was immunoSEQ multiplex PCR, and TCRdb's table has in-frame clones only and misses some. Of 78,000 or so clones in the sample, roughly 81% are singletons; the top ten hold over 2.5%. The sequencing here drew on peripheral blood, taken before any cancer treatment. The receptor set was obtained from a man between 40 and 70 years old with stage I lung adenocarcinoma.

V gene TRBV7-6 combines with J gene TRBJ1-5; D is ambiguous. Germline CDR1 SGHVS, CDR2 FNYEAQ. CDR3 length: 15 amino acids. V shed 2 bases and J shed 2 bases, with 10 bases lying between them. As DNA, the CDR3 is TGTGCCAGCAGCTTAATGGGTGAAGGCAATCAGCCCCAGCATTTT. This gives the protein CASSLMGEGNQPQHF.

The chain couples TRBV30 to TRBJ1-6; D remains ambiguous. Trimming took off 4 bases at V and 6 bases at J, with 10 bases between the two ends. Germline V gene lookup returns CDR1 GTSNPN and CDR2 SVGIG (reference sequence). The CDR3 loop spans 13 amino acids. The CDR3 spells CAWKGRLNSPLHF. CDR3 sequence (DNA): TGTGCCTGGAAAGGACGGCTTAATTCACCCCTCCACTTT.

V and J are TRBV6-5 and TRBJ1-3, with D perhaps matching TRBD1 (5 bases). Germline-derived CDR1 and CDR2 are MNHEY and SVGAGI. With 9 bases removed from V and 3 bases from J, the gap between germline ends came to 15 bases. CDR3 length: 14 residues. The CDR3 DNA sequence: TGTGCCAGTCGGCGGGGGATTTTTGGAAACACCATATATTTT. Translation: CASRRGIFGNTIYF.